A single sample gave rise to the 13 T cell receptor beta chains below, sequenced in a study of blood T cell repertoires in COVID-19. Profiled with immunoSEQ multiplex PCR; TCRdb holds only in-frame clones, not every one. The sample gives 450,000 or so clones, about 90% of which show up once; about 0.63% is in the top ten. Sequencing input: PBMCs or T cells enriched from blood (not recorded which). These receptors came from a man aged 18 to 30 who had recovered from COVID-19.

The chain has TRBV12-3 or TRBV12-4 and TRBJ2-3, with D possibly matching TRBD1 (6 bases). The CDR3 totals 13 residues. Between the trimmed V and J ends, which lost 5 bases and 6 bases, there was a span of 12 bases. The CDR3 region is CASSRGTPDTQYF. CDR3 coding DNA: TGTGCCAGCAGTAGGGGGACCCCGGATACGCAGTATTTT.

This rearrangement joins TRBV28 to TRBJ2-7, with 10 bases that match TRBD1. The V and J ends lost 4 bases and 12 bases, in that order; junction bases with no gene match: 12. The germline V gene has CDR1 MDHEN and CDR2 SYDVKM. The CDR3 sequence is 14 residues long. The CDR3 bases are TGTGCCAGCAGTTCGCCGGGACAGGGGTTCGTACTGTACTTC. As protein: CASSSPGQGFVLYF.

The CDR3 spells CASSIAPTYEQYF. For the CDR3, the DNA is TGTGCCAGTAGTATAGCACCTACTTACGAGCAGTACTTC. The chain has TRBV19 and TRBJ2-7; D remains ambiguous. V was trimmed by 1 base and J by 4 bases, leaving 8 bases between them. Per germline, CDR1 LNHDA and CDR2 SQIVND (reference sequence). CDR3 size: 13 residues.

V usage is TRBV15 and J usage is TRBJ1-6; possible D gene TRBD1, 6 bases. Trimming took off 5 bases at V and 7 bases at J, with 24 bases between the two ends. Germline CDR1 and CDR2: LNHNV and YYDKDF (reference sequence). CDR3 size: 18 residues. The CDR3: CATSRNRIRTAGNSPLHF. DNA for the CDR3: TGTGCCACCAGCCGTAACCGGATTAGGACAGCGGGGAATTCACCCCTCCACTTT.

The chain links TRBV27 to TRBJ2-7, with D tentatively TRBD2 (6 bases). V was clipped by 5 bases and J by 1 base, with 12 bases between them. CDR1 MNHEY and CDR2 SMNVEV come from the germline V gene (reference sequence). The CDR3 loop spans 14 amino acids. The CDR3: CASSQIGGSYEQYF. Here the CDR3 DNA reads TGTGCCAGCAGTCAAATCGGGGGATCCTACGAGCAGTACTTC.

The rearrangement joins TRBV5-1 to TRBJ1-3; no clear D. Germline V lookup: CDR1 SGHRS, CDR2 YFSETQ. V lost 7 bases, J lost 0 bases, and 8 bases lay in between. This CDR3 is 13 amino acids long. In DNA form, the CDR3 reads TGCGCCAGCTGGGCGATCTCTGGAAACACCATATATTTT. Translated, it gives CASWAISGNTIYF.

V is TRBV10-2 and J is TRBJ2-2; 7 bases are a match to TRBD2. This CDR3 contains 14 residues. Trimming took 6 bases from V and 4 from J; bases not matched to a gene: 5. Germline lookup yields CDR1 WSHSY and CDR2 SAAADI. CDR3 sequence: CASSEAGVTGELFF. CDR3 DNA: TGCGCCAGCAGCGAGGCGGGAGTCACCGGGGAGCTGTTTTTT.

The CDR3 coding sequence is TGCGCCAGCAGCCCCAGGCTCGGGGGGAGCACCATATATTTT. It translates to CASSPRLGGSTIYF. The rearrangement uses TRBV4-1 and TRBJ1-3; D might be TRBD1 (5 bases). Trimming left V 4 bases short and J 9 bases short, with 16 bases between. This CDR3 is built from 14 residues. Looked up from germline, CDR1 is MGHRA and CDR2 is YSYEKL.

V gene TRBV5-4 combines with J gene TRBJ1-2; D gene unclear. Trimming removed 5 bases at V and 0 bases at J, with 11 bases between. Germline V lookup: CDR1 SGHNT, CDR2 YYREEE (reference sequence). The CDR3 extends over 14 amino acids. The CDR3 here is CASRDVGANYGYTF. CDR3 nucleotide sequence: TGTGCCAGCAGGGATGTGGGAGCTAACTATGGCTACACCTTC.

Regarding this clone: The same CDR3 also results from other DNA sequences found in this sample. The chain employs TRBV29-1 and TRBJ1-2, with 8 bases lining up with TRBD1. The CDR3 runs 12 residues. The germline gives CDR1 SQVTM, CDR2 ANQGSEA. J lost 6 bases, V lost 5 bases, and 5 bases had no gene match. CDR3 sequence reads: CSVTGQGNGYTF. CDR3 sequence (DNA): TGCAGCGTTACTGGACAGGGTAATGGCTACACCTTC.

This chain joins TRBV7-9 and TRBJ1-5; D gene uncertain. This CDR3 region has 15 residues. Trimming took off 1 base at V and 6 bases at J, with 13 bases between the two ends. Germline V gives CDR1 SEHNR, CDR2 FQNEAQ (reference sequence). The CDR3 DNA follows: TGTGCCAGCAGCTTAGAAGGACCACGGGGTCAGCCCCAGCATTTT. This gives the protein CASSLEGPRGQPQHF.

V and J are TRBV27 and TRBJ2-2; 10 bases are a match to TRBD2. Germline CDR1 MNHEY, CDR2 SMNVEV (reference sequence). The CDR3 contains 16 residues. With V trimmed by 3 bases and J by 7 bases, 8 bases remained unmatched. The DNA for the CDR3 is TGTGCCAGCAGTTTCTCAGCGGGAGGGCTTGACGGGGAGCTGTTTTTT. Translated, it gives CASSFSAGGLDGELFF.

V gene TRBV7-9 combines with J gene TRBJ2-2; TRBD2 matches 13 bases. CDR1 is SEHNR, CDR2 FQNEAQ, per germline (reference sequence). The CDR3 is 18 residues long. J lost 5 bases, V lost 5 bases, and 11 bases had no gene match. The CDR3 DNA sequence: TGTGCCAGCAGCCGACTAGCGGGGGGCCAGTTGGGAACCGGGGAGCTGTTTTTT. Encoded protein: CASSRLAGGQLGTGELFF.